This T cell receptor beta chain appears in the sequencing data of a study of human T cells and chemical hapten exposure. General study findings and limits: Alopecia was present in the donors, so their immune response may differ from healthy people's.

Trimming took off 4 bases at V and 0 bases at J, with 15 bases between the two ends. Germline V lookup: CDR1 LGHDT, CDR2 YNNKEL (reference sequence). This CDR3 is built from 17 residues. Noted time point: pre-sensitization, week 0. Treatment denoted: therapeutic diphenylcyclopropenone sensitization with weekly scalp DPC. People who gave samples had alopecia, were 18 to 70 years old, and were suitable for DPC. This clonotype was counted only a few times. The antigen is not known. TCRdb reprocessed the RACE reads with MiXCR, giving one entry per CDR3 protein. The sample has 300,000 to 450,000 distinct CDR3 sequences; 5% to 6.5% are singletons.

This TCR came from a woman aged 50 to 60 with alopecia areata. Some clones in this sample may be carry-over from other donors' samples. The sample in question was whole blood, obtained in connection with sensitization to the hapten diphenylcyclopropenone (DPC). V usage is TRBV3-1 and J usage is TRBJ1-4; possible D gene TRBD1, 5 bases. CDR3 residues: CASSPNRGVPTNEKLFF. Here the CDR3 DNA reads TGTGCCAGCAGCCCGAATAGGGGAGTTCCAACTAATGAAAAACTGTTTTTT.